This TCR beta chain was obtained from a study of blood T cell repertoires in COVID-19. Study processing details: For nucleated cells, counts were estimated from reference gene primer amplification. Profiling relied on immunoSEQ multiplex PCR, and the TCRdb table lists in-frame clones only, not all of them. V, J and clone size were drawn from that table, and D and trimming were deduced from the DNA. The sample consists of 320,000 or so clones, approximately 81% of them appearing once. The germline V and J ends were trimmed by 5 bases and 2 bases, with 12 bases remaining between them. CDR1 is MDHEN, CDR2 SYDVKM, per germline. The CDR3 runs to 15 residues. Each exposed participant met a COVID-19 case in the 2 weeks preceding study entry.

The sample consisted of PBMCs or T cells enriched from blood (not recorded which). The chain recombines TRBV28 with TRBJ2-2; D unresolved. This clonotype originated in a woman between 25 and 40 years old who had been exposed to COVID-19. The CDR3 DNA is TGTGCCAGCAGTGGTGGCAGGCTAAACACCGGGGAGCTGTTTTTT. Encoded protein: CASSGGRLNTGELFF. Complete variable domain (other parts from reference TRBV28 and TRBJ2-2): DVKVTQSSRYLVKRTGEKVFLECVQDMDHENMFWYRQDPGLGLRLIYFSYDVKMKEKGDIPEGYSVSREKKERFSLILESASTNQTSMYLCASSGGRLNTGELFFGEGSRLTVL.